This TCR beta chain was observed in a study of shared clonotypes between healthy human individuals (dated by TCRdb to about 2020). Looking at the study overall: A couple of women and a few men aged 18 to 49 years were included in the cohort. The study deeply sequenced blood TCR repertoires of five healthy adults to estimate repertoire size and the extent of clonotype sharing between individuals. To increase sequencing depth and limit assay-specific biases, TCR repertoire library preparation and sequencing were carried out by different laboratories using diverse techniques. Leukapheresis yielded between about 0.9 and 10 billion PBMCs per donor. Here is what the overall study found, with its caveats: Only blood was sampled, and tissue TCR repertoires likely differ from those in blood. The small number of donors limited the genetic and exposure-history diversity represented. Pairwise subsampling led to the expectation that sequencing depth would affect the degree of clonotype sharing among donors.

Using the deep immunoSEQ assay, TCR CDR3 regions were amplified from genomic DNA by multiplex PCR. Genomic DNA extracted from each cell subset was distributed evenly over all wells of several immunoSEQ 96-well plates, and each plate served as one replicate. For unsorted PBMC, around 300 ng genomic DNA, equal to about 30,000 T cell genomes, was loaded into each replicate PCR. Ten immunoSEQ deep assay plates were used to sequence the unsorted PBMC genomic DNA. Purified libraries were measured with a Qubit 3.0 fluorometer, size-checked on a Bioanalyzer 2100, and measured again with the KAPA Library Quantification kit. A separate single-read 150-cycle Illumina NextSeq 550 flow cell was used to sequence each immunoSEQ 96-well plate. As for the original processing: Because the immunoSEQ output held only junctional sequences and lacked quality scores, the filtering could not match the filtering applied to full-length reads. Sequences were annotated with PyIR, a Python wrapper for IgBLAST v1.9, using IMGT germline references to assign V/J genes and CDR3. Reads were removed for weak V/J assignments (E-value above 1e-6), missing CDR3, stop codons, out-of-frame junctions, or ambiguous translated residues. V3J clonotypes were defined as sequences sharing an identical inferred V gene, J gene, and CDR3 amino acid sequence. Percentage overlap between repertoires was computed as shared unique clonotypes divided by the size of the smaller repertoire. Three approaches were used to assess repertoire richness: RTK rarefaction, the Chao1 estimator, and Recon v2.1 estimates of unobserved clonotypes. TCRdb holds this immuneACCESS table with in-frame rearrangements only. Some clones are missing; in checked studies, unresolved V genes explain under half, and the rest has no known cause. V, J and clone size reflect that table, while D and trimming were determined from the DNA. Present in this sample are fewer than 650,000 clones, roughly four fifths of which were seen just once. Of the sample, roughly 13% is held by the ten largest clones.

As concerns this clone: No antigen is known for it. No qualities accompany the bases; no much larger clone lies one base away.

Healthy HIV-negative adults with no recently reported acute infections or vaccinations were included as donors. Every donor was a Caucasian adult residing in Nashville, Tennessee, USA. For unsorted samples, approximately 81 million PBMCs were counted, and genomic DNA was extracted using the QIAamp DNA Blood Mini kit. Blood was collected by leukapheresis, and PBMCs were isolated by Ficoll-Histopaque density gradient centrifugation and then cryopreserved in liquid nitrogen vapor phase. The CDR3 measures 14 amino acids from cysteine to phenylalanine. Only the CDR3 part of the read is kept: 42 bases, read in frame from the first base. CDR1 is given as LNHNV and CDR2 as YYDKDF, both from the germline V gene (reference sequence). V is clipped by 5 bases and J by 0 bases, and the sequence between their germline boundaries is 10 bases long.

The V gene is TRBV15 and the J gene is TRBJ1-2, with the D gene uncertain. This clonotype was sampled from a woman in her thirties or forties in good health. Some clones in this sample may be carry-over from other donors' samples. Sequenced input: PBMCs. The DNA sequence follows: TGTGCCACCAGCCGTGGTCTAGCTAACTATGGCTACACCTTC. This codes for CATSRGLANYGYTF.